This T cell receptor beta chain was sequenced for a study of CD8+ T cells in alopecia areata. Looking at the study overall: The drug, oral tofacitinib, was given to treated patients at 5 to 10 mg twice daily.

TCR sequencing used cDNA made by reverse transcription of extracted RNA. Libraries were prepared by immunoSEQ multiplex PCR; TCRdb keeps only in-frame clonotypes and omits some of them. The sample lists over 15,000 clones, roughly three fifths occurring once. Alopecia areata patients had lesional scalp punch biopsies and peripheral blood taken from them. This clone was seen more than once but under ten times. The antigen remains unidentified. Germline V gives CDR1 MNHEY, CDR2 SMNVEV (reference sequence). The CDR3 length is 13 residues. The ends were cut back, 5 bases at V and 8 bases at J, with 15 bases in the middle. Points from the study as a whole: Compared with normal scalp, lesional scalp had higher clonality and more expanded CD8+ clones. The study found TCR sharing across patients less clear than in mice, possibly for HLA reasons.

This chain connects TRBV27 to TRBJ1-1; D remains ambiguous. Sequencing was carried out using skin. The clonotype comes from a human donor with alopecia areata. The CDR3 reads CASSTRSLREAFF. The DNA for the CDR3 is TGTGCCAGCAGTACCCGATCCTTACGCGAAGCTTTCTTT.